One and the same sample provided the 14 T cell receptor beta chains below, sequenced in a study of vaccination effects on CD4 cells after COVID-19. Expansion of antigen-specific CD4+ T cells with viral peptide pools was carried out by the ViraFEST assay before sequencing. Cultured cells yielded isolated CD4+ T cells after 10 days. Two doses of either BNT162b2 or mRNA-1273 were given to each participant. Profiled with immunoSEQ multiplex PCR; TCRdb holds only in-frame clones, not every one. The sample lists tens of thousands of clones, about three quarters occurring once. Antigens of these TCRs are unknown. This sample comprised CD4+ T cells from PBMCs cultured with HCoV-229E spike peptides, obtained after COVID-19 vaccination. Receptors originate from a human donor who received a COVID-19 vaccine.

This chain connects TRBV5-5 to TRBJ1-3, with D uncertain. CDR3 length: 14 amino acids. Germline V CDR1 and CDR2: SGHKS, YYEKEE (reference sequence). The V and J ends lost 0 bases and 4 bases respectively, with 8 bases between them. The CDR3 reads CASSLASVGNTIYF. In nucleotides, the CDR3 is TGTGCCAGCAGCTTGGCCTCAGTGGGAAACACCATATATTTT.

This chain uses TRBV12-3 or TRBV12-4 with TRBJ1-5, with TRBD1 matching 7 bases. The V gene end was trimmed by 8 bases and the J gene end by 4 bases; junction bases not matched to a gene: 5. This CDR3 is 13 amino acids long. The CDR3 nucleotides read TGTGCCAGCGGACAGGTGAATAATCAGCCCCAGCATTTT. It encodes CASGQVNNQPQHF.

The chain combines TRBV7-2 with TRBJ2-2; no definite D call. V was trimmed by 4 bases and J by 2 bases, leaving 11 bases between them. Germline assignment: CDR1 SGHTA and CDR2 FQGNSA. This CDR3 is 15 amino acids long. The CDR3: CASSSSGVNTGELFF. CDR3 DNA: TGTGCCAGCAGCTCATCCGGAGTTAACACCGGGGAGCTGTTTTTT. Full variable domain (missing parts from reference TRBV7-2 and TRBJ2-2): GAGVSQSPSNKVTEKGKDVELRCDPISGHTALYWYRQSLGQGLEFLIYFQGNSAPDKSGLPSDRFSAERTGGSVSTLTIQRTQQEDSAVYLCASSSSGVNTGELFFGEGSRLTVL.

The chain combines TRBV6-5 with TRBJ2-5, with 8 bases matching TRBD2. The CDR3 has 15 amino acids. Germline V gene data show CDR1 as MNHEY and CDR2 as SVGAGI. With 5 bases clipped from V and 6 bases from J, the junction kept 11 bases outside the gene matches. The chain's CDR3 is CASSKAGGLRKTQYF. As DNA, the CDR3 is TGTGCCAGCAGTAAGGCGGGGGGCCTCCGAAAGACCCAGTACTTC.

This clone was seen once. The gene calls are TRBV7-2 and TRBJ2-7; D gene uncertain. The CDR3 extends over 13 amino acids. Germline values: CDR1 SGHTA, CDR2 FQGNSA. Trimming left V 6 bases short and J 6 bases short, with 15 bases between. In nucleotides, the CDR3 is TGTGCCAGCAGTTACCGCCGGACCGGCGAGCAGTACGTC. This codes for CASSYRRTGEQYV.

The V call is TRBV12-3 or TRBV12-4, the J call TRBJ2-3, with D perhaps TRBD2 (5 bases). The V and J ends lost 3 bases and 4 bases respectively, with 8 bases between them. The CDR3 is 13 amino acids. DNA of the CDR3: TGTGCCAGCAGTTTCGGGGAGTCAGATACGCAGTATTTT. Residues: CASSFGESDTQYF.

The CDR3 loop reads CASSLPGVKTQYF. The CDR3 coding sequence is TGTGCCAGCAGCTTACCAGGGGTTAAGACCCAGTACTTC. V usage is TRBV7-9 and J usage is TRBJ2-5; D is perhaps TRBD1 (6 bases). Germline CDR1 SEHNR, CDR2 FQNEAQ (reference sequence). The CDR3 runs 13 residues. Deletions cut 2 bases from V and 6 bases from J, with 10 bases between.

V and J are TRBV5-6 and TRBJ2-7; D gene unclear. V was trimmed by 2 bases and J by 4 bases, leaving 7 bases between them. From germline, CDR1 is SGHDT and CDR2 YYEEEE. CDR3 length: 12 amino acids. The CDR3 DNA sequence: TGTGCCAGCAGCTTCATAGGTTACGAGCAGTACGTC. Residues: CASSFIGYEQYV.

J is TRBJ1-5 and V is TRBV11-2; unclear D gene. The germline V gene has CDR1 SGHAT and CDR2 FQNNGV. The CDR3 totals 10 residues. With 9 bases removed from V and 3 bases from J, the gap between germline ends came to 3 bases. As DNA, the CDR3 is TGTGCCAGGAACAATCAGCCCCAGCATTTT. Translated, it gives CARNNQPQHF. Drawing the rest from reference TRBV11-2 and TRBJ1-5, the complete variable domain is EAGVAQSPRYKIIEKRQSVAFWCNPISGHATLYWYQQILGQGPKLLIQFQNNGVVDDSQLPKDRFSAERLKGVDSTLKIQPAKLEDSAVYLCARNNQPQHFGDGTRLSIL.

V and J are TRBV14 and TRBJ1-2; D is unclear. Germline values: CDR1 SGHDN, CDR2 FVKESK. The V and J ends lost 1 base and 4 bases respectively, with 7 bases between them. This CDR3 contains 13 residues. The CDR3 loop reads CASSQVVSYGYTF. In DNA form, the CDR3 reads TGTGCCAGCAGCCAAGTAGTCTCCTATGGCTACACCTTC.

V gene TRBV28 combines with J gene TRBJ1-5; D perhaps matches TRBD1 (6 bases). Germline V gives CDR1 MDHEN, CDR2 SYDVKM. The CDR3 length is 15 residues. The V end lost 6 bases, the J end lost 6 bases, and 18 bases lay between the germline ends. The CDR3 protein is CASSPGLGGSQPQHF. The CDR3 coding sequence is TGTGCCAGCAGCCCCGGGCTAGGGGGTAGTCAGCCCCAGCATTTT.

This clone was seen only a few times. The gene calls are TRBV4-1 and TRBJ1-6; 9 nucleotides match TRBD1. This CDR3 has 16 residues. In germline, CDR1 is MGHRA, CDR2 YSYEKL. The V and J ends lost 1 base and 9 bases, in that order; junction bases with no gene match: 7. CDR3 protein: CASSQVGGQGGSPLHF. The CDR3 region has the DNA TGCGCCAGCAGCCAAGTTGGGGGACAGGGAGGTTCACCCCTCCACTTT.

The chain combines TRBV15 with TRBJ1-3, with a weak D call TRBD1 (5 bases). Germline V CDR1 and CDR2: LNHNV, YYDKDF (reference sequence). This CDR3 region has 17 residues. Trimming stripped 0 bases from V and 0 bases from J, with 12 bases between. Written as DNA, the CDR3 is TGTGCCACCAGCAGAGAGGGGACTCCAAACTCTGGAAACACCATATATTTT. Translated, it gives CATSREGTPNSGNTIYF.

V gene TRBV2 combines with J gene TRBJ2-3, with unresolved D. Trimming took 4 bases from V and 2 from J, leaving 1 base between them. The V gene's germline CDR1 is SNHLY and CDR2 FYNNEI. The CDR3 has 11 amino acids. In DNA, the CDR3 is TGTGCCAGCAGTGTCACAGATACGCAGTATTTT. This gives the protein CASSVTDTQYF.